A single TCR beta chain is shown here with its context. The entry originates in a study of control samples from healthy donors and cancer patients. Assay: immunoSEQ multiplex PCR; the TCRdb copy retains only in-frame clones and omits some. The table shows 74,000 or so clones, with approximately 90% occurring only once. The germline V gene has CDR1 SGDLS and CDR2 YYNGEE. Germline trimming cut 4 bases from V and 4 bases from J; bases unmatched to any gene: 4. The CDR3 contains 14 residues. This TCR was recovered from a middle-aged man in good health. The chain links TRBV9 to TRBJ2-3; 9 bases align to TRBD2. The sequenced material came from blood. DNA of the CDR3: TGTGCCAGCAGCCCCGGGACTAGCCCAGATACGCAGTATTTT. Translation gives CASSPGTSPDTQYF.